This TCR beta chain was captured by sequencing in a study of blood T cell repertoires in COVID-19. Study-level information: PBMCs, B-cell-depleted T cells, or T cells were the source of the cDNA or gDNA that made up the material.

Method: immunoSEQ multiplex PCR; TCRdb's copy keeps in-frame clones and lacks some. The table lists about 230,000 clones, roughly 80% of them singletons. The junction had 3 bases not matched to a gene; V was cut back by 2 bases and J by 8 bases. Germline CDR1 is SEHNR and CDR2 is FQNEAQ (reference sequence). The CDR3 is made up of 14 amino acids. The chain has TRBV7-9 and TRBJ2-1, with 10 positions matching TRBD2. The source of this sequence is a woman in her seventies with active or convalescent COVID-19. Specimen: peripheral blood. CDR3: CASSLPGTSDEQFF. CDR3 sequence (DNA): TGTGCCAGCAGCTTACCTGGGACTAGCGATGAGCAGTTCTTC.